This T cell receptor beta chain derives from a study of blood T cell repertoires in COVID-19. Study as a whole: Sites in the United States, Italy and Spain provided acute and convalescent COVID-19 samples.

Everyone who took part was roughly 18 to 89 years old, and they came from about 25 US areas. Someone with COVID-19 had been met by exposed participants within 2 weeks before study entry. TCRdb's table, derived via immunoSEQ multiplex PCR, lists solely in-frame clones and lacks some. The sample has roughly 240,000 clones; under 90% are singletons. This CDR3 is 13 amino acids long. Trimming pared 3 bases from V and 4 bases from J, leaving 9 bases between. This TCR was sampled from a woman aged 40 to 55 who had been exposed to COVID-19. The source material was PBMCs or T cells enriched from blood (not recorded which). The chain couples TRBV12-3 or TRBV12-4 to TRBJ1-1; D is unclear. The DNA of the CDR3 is TGTGCCAGCAGTTTGGGAGAGGGCACTGAAGCTTTCTTT. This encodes CASSLGEGTEAFF.